This T cell receptor (beta chain) was sequenced for a study of early T cells in non-severe SARS-CoV-2 infection. About the study: Sequencing used unsorted whole-blood bulk RNA, so chains lack pairing.

Study conclusions and caveats: Anti-spike CD8 responses were favored by VDJdb matching, which missed private and CD4 specificities.

With respect to this clonotype: The antigen is unknown.

Attachment of unique molecular identifiers to individual cDNA molecules was performed. TCRdb passed the 5' RACE reads through MiXCR, listing each CDR3 protein once. The sample has fewer than 40,000 distinct CDR3 sequences, 6.3% seen once. CDR1 is MDHEN, CDR2 SYDVKM, per germline. The CDR3 extends over 12 amino acids. Between the trimmed V and J ends, which lost 7 bases and 7 bases, there was a span of 14 bases. The specimen sequenced was whole blood. The TCR comes from an adult who was a healthcare worker with PCR-confirmed SARS-CoV-2 infection or an uninfected control (not recorded which). This rearrangement joins TRBV28 to TRBJ2-7; D could derive from TRBD1 or TRBD2 (7 bases each). For the CDR3, the DNA is TGTGCCAGCATTGGCAGGGGGGGGGAGCAGTACTTC. Translation: CASIGRGGEQYF.